The T cell receptor (beta chain) under discussion was sequenced for a study of shared clonotypes between healthy human individuals. Whole-study results and caveats: Some clonotypes were shared by all four sorted-subset donors, while others were not shared. The non-shared ones had lower generation probabilities than the shared ones.

The input for sorted-subset replicate PCRs was around 0.2 ug DNA, tens of thousands of T cell genomes. The data were produced by immunoSEQ multiplex PCR, yet TCRdb's version contains in-frame clones alone and is incomplete. Of under 2.5 million clones in the sample, 85% to 95% are singletons; the top ten hold roughly 0.34%. Donors were healthy HIV-negative adults without recent acute infections or vaccinations. The split of CD4+ cells yielded CD45RA+ naive and CD45RA-negative memory subsets. The germline gives CDR1 SGHNT, CDR2 YENEEA. V trimming: 0 bases; J trimming: 3 bases; junction bases outside the gene matches: 1. This CDR3 is 14 amino acids long. This clone has a handful of counts. Its antigen is as yet unknown.

The receptor was derived from a man aged 18 to 29 in good health. Some clones in this sample may be carry-over from other donors' samples. The chain couples TRBV11-3 to TRBJ2-7; TRBD2 matches 8 bases. The sample comprised naive CD4+ T cells from PBMCs. Subset denoted: CD45RA+ positively selected. The CDR3 here is CASSLETSGYEQYF. The CDR3 nucleotides read TGTGCCAGCAGCTTAGAAACTAGCGGCTACGAGCAGTACTTC.